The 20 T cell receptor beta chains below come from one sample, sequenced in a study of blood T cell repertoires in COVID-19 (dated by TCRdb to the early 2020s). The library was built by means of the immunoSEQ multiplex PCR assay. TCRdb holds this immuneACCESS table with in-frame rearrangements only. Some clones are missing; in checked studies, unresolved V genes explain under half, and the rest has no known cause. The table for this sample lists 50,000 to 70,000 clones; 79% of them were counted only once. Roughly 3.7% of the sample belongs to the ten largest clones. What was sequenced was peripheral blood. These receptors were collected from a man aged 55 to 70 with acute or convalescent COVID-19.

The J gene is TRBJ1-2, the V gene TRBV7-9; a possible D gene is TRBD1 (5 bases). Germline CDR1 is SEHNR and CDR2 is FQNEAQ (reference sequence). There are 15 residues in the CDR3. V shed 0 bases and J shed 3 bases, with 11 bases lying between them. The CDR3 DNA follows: TGTGCCAGCAGCTTAGCGCGGGGAGGGGACTATGGCTACACCTTC. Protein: CASSLARGGDYGYTF.

CDR3 coding DNA: TGTGCCAGCAGCCCGCGGGGACAGCTAATGAACACTGAAGCTTTCTTT. It translates to CASSPRGQLMNTEAFF. The chain carries TRBV7-9 and TRBJ1-1; 7 bases align to TRBD1. The CDR3 consists of 16 residues. The germline CDR1 and CDR2 sequences are SEHNR and FQNEAQ (reference sequence). V dropped 5 bases and J dropped 0; count of bases not matched to a gene: 9. Complete variable domain (other parts from reference TRBV7-9 and TRBJ1-1): DTGVSQNPRHKITKRGQNVTFRCDPISEHNRLYWYRQTLGQGPEFLTYFQNEAQLEKSRLLSDRFSAERPKGSFSTLEIQRTEQGDSAMYLCASSPRGQLMNTEAFFGQGTRLTVV.

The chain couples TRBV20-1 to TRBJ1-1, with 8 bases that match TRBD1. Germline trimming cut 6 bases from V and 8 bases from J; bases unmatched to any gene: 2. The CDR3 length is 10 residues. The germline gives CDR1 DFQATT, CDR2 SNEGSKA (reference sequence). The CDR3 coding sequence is TGCAGTGCCGACAGGGGCGAAGCTTTCTTT. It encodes CSADRGEAFF.

CDR3 nucleotides: TGTGCCAGTAGTATTCAGGGGAATCTAAGGACTGAAGCTTTCTTT. This gives the protein CASSIQGNLRTEAFF. The chain is built from TRBV19 and TRBJ1-1; D may be TRBD1 (6 bases). The CDR3 runs 15 residues. Germline V gene lookup returns CDR1 LNHDA and CDR2 SQIVND (reference sequence). V was trimmed by 3 bases and J by 5 bases, leaving 16 bases between them. Complete variable domain (other parts from reference TRBV19 and TRBJ1-1): DGGITQSPKYLFRKEGQNVTLSCEQNLNHDAMYWYRQDPGQGLRLIYYSQIVNDFQKGDIAEGYSVSREKKESFPLTVTSAQKNPTAFYLCASSIQGNLRTEAFFGQGTRLTVV.

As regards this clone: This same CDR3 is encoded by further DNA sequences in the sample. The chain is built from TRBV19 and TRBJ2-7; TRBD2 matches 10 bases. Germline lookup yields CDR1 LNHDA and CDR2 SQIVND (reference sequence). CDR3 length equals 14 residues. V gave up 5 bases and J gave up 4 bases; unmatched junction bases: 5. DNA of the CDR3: TGTGCCAGTAGTCCTGGACTAGCGGCGTACGAGCAGTACTTC. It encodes CASSPGLAAYEQYF.

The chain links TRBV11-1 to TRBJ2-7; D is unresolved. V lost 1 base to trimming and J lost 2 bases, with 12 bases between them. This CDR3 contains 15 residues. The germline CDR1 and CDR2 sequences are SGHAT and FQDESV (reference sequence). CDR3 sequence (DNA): TGTGCCAGCAGCTTAGTTTCCGACTCCACCTACGAGCAGTACTTC. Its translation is CASSLVSDSTYEQYF.

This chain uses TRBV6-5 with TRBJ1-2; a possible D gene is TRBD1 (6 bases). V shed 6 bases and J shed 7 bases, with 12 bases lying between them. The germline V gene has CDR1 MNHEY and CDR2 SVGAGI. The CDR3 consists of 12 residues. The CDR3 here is CASSKGQFGYTF. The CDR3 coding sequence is TGTGCCAGCAGCAAAGGACAGTTTGGCTACACCTTC.

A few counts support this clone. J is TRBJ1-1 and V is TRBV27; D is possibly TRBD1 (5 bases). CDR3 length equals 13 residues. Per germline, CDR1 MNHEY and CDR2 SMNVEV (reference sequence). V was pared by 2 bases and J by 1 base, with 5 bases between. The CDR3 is CASSLQGNTEAFF. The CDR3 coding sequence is TGTGCCAGCAGTTTACAGGGGAACACTGAAGCTTTCTTT.

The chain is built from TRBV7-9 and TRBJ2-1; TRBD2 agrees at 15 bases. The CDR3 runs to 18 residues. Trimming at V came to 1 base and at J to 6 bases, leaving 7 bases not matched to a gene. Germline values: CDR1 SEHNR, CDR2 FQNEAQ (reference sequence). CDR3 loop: CASSLDLGLAGGRNEQFF. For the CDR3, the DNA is TGTGCCAGCAGCTTAGATTTGGGACTAGCGGGAGGACGCAATGAGCAGTTCTTC.

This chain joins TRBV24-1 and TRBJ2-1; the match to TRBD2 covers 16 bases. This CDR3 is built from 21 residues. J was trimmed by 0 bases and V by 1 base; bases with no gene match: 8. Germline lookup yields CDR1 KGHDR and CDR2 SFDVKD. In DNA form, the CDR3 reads TGTGCCACCAGTGATTTCTCCGGGACTAGCGGGAGGGGGAGCTCCTACAATGAGCAGTTCTTC. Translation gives CATSDFSGTSGRGSSYNEQFF.

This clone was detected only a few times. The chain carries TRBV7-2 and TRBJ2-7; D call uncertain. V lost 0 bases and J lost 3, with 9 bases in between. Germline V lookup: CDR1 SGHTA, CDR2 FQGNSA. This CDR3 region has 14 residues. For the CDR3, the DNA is TGTGCCAGCAGCTTAGCCGCAGGCCTCTACGAGCAGTACTTC. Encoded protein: CASSLAAGLYEQYF.

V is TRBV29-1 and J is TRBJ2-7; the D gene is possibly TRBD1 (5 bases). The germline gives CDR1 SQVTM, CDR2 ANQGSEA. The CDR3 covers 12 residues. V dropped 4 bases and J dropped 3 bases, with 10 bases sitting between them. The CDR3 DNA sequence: TGCAGCGTTGGTCATCAGGGCTACGAGCAGTACTTC. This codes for CSVGHQGYEQYF.

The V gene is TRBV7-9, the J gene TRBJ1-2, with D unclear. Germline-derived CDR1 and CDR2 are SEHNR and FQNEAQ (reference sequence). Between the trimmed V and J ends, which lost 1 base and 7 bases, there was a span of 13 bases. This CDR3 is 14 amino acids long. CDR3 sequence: CASSLDLPGGGYTF. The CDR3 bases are TGTGCCAGCAGCTTAGATTTACCGGGAGGTGGCTACACCTTC. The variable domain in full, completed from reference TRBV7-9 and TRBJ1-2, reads DTGVSQNPRHKITKRGQNVTFRCDPISEHNRLYWYRQTLGQGPEFLTYFQNEAQLEKSRLLSDRFSAERPKGSFSTLEIQRTEQGDSAMYLCASSLDLPGGGYTFGSGTRLTVV.

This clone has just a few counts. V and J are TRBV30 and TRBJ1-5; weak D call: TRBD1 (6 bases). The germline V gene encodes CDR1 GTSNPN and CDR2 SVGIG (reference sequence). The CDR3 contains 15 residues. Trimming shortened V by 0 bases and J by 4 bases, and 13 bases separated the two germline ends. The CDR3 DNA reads TGTGCCTGGAGTGTAGTCGGGACACCAAATCAGCCCCAGCATTTT. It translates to CAWSVVGTPNQPQHF. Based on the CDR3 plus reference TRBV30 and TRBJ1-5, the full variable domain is SQTIHQWPATLVQPVGSPLSLECTVEGTSNPNLYWYRQAAGRGLQLLFYSVGIGQISSEVPQNLSASRPQDRQFILSSKKLLLSDSGFYLCAWSVVGTPNQPQHFGDGTRLSIL.

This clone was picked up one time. The CDR3 here is CASSRRTTNTGELFF. DNA for the CDR3: TGTGCCAGCAGCCGTCGGACAACGAACACCGGGGAGCTGTTTTTT. The J gene is TRBJ2-2, the V gene TRBV11-1; D possibly corresponds to TRBD1 (5 bases). The length of the CDR3 is 15 residues. Germline CDR1 SGHAT, CDR2 FQDESV (reference sequence). Trimming cost V 5 bases and J 0 bases, with 10 bases left between them.

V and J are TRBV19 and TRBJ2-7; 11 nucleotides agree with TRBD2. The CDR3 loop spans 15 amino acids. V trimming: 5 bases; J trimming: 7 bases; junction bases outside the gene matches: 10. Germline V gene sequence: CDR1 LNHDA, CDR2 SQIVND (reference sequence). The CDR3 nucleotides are TGTGCCAGTAGTTCTCTACTAGCGGGAGACGGGGAGCAGTACTTC. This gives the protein CASSSLLAGDGEQYF.

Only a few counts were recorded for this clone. CDR3 in DNA: TGTGCCACCGGGGCGGGAGGCCACTACGAGCAGTACTTC. It yields the protein CATGAGGHYEQYF. The chain has TRBV11-2 and TRBJ2-7, with 8 bases matching TRBD2. Germline V gene lookup returns CDR1 SGHAT and CDR2 FQNNGV. Losses at the gene ends were 10 bases for V and 3 bases for J; bases not matched to a gene: 8. CDR3 length: 13 residues.

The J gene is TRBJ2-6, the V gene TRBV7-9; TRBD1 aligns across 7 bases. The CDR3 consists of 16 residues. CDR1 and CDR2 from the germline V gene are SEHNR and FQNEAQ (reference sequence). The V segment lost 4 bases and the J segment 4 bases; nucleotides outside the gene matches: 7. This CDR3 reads CASSSTGEDGANVLTF. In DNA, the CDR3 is TGTGCCAGCAGCTCTACAGGGGAAGACGGGGCCAACGTCCTGACTTTC.

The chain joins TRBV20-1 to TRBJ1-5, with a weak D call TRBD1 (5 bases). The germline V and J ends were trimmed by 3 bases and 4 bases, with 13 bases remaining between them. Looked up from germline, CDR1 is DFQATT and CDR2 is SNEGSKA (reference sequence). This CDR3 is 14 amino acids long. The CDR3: CSASLLGVNQPQHF. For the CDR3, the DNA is TGCAGTGCTAGTCTGCTAGGGGTAAATCAGCCCCAGCATTTT.

The CDR3 nucleotides read TGTGCCAGCAGCCCTTCGACGGGGTCTAGCACAGATACGCAGTATTTT. Residues: CASSPSTGSSTDTQYF. The chain links TRBV4-2 to TRBJ2-3; TRBD2 might be the D (5 bases). Germline V lookup: CDR1 LGHNA, CDR2 YNFKEQ. V lost 4 bases to trimming and J lost 0 bases, with 14 bases between them. CDR3 length: 16 residues.